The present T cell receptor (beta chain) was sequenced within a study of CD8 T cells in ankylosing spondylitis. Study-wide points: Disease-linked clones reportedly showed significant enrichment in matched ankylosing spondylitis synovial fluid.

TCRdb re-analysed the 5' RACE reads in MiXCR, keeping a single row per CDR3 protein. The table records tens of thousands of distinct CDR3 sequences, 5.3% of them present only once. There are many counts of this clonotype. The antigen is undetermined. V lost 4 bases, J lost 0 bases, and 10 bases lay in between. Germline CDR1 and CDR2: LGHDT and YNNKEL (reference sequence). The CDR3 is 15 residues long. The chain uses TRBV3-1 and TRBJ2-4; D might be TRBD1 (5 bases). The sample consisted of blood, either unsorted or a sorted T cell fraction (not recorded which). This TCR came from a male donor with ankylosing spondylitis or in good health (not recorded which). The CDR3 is CASSLDSLAKNIQYF. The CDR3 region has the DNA TGTGCCAGCAGCCTAGACAGCCTAGCCAAAAACATTCAGTACTTC.